This TCR beta chain was sequenced during a study of blood T cell repertoires in COVID-19. Across the whole study: Both acute and convalescent COVID-19 samples were obtained from the United States, Italy and Spain. From T cells, B-cell-depleted T cells, or PBMCs came the material, which was cDNA or gDNA.

CDR1 and CDR2 from the germline V gene are SGHVS and FQNEAQ. Germline trimming cut 5 bases from V and 5 bases from J; bases unmatched to any gene: 4. The CDR3 length is 13 residues. Original handling: For nucleated cells, counts were estimated from reference gene primer amplification. Some clones are missing from TCRdb's copy, which holds only in-frame ones; the method was immunoSEQ multiplex PCR. The V and J calls and the clone size are those of that table, but D and trimming were determined from the DNA. The table has roughly 49,000 clones, nearly 85% seen once. Sequences were obtained from peripheral blood. The TCR comes from a man aged 40-49 years with acute or convalescent COVID-19. This chain connects TRBV7-8 to TRBJ1-1, with 8 nucleotides matching TRBD1. The CDR3 here is CASSPGGWTEAFF. Here the CDR3 DNA reads TGTGCCAGCAGCCCAGGGGGCTGGACTGAAGCTTTCTTT.